These 17 T cell receptor beta chains came from one sample sequenced in a study of blood T cell repertoires in COVID-19. Produced via immunoSEQ multiplex PCR; TCRdb's table is partial and in-frame only. The table has about 370,000 clones, approximately 89% seen once. The specimen was peripheral blood. The receptors stem from a woman in her thirties with COVID-19, enrolled during active disease.

The chain combines TRBV3-1 (or the pseudogene TRBV3-2) with TRBJ2-7; TRBD1 matches 9 bases. This CDR3 region has 14 residues. Trimming removed 1 base from V and 3 bases from J; junction bases left unmatched: 1. Germline V CDR1 and CDR2: LGHDT, YNNKEL (reference sequence). CDR3 sequence reads: CASSQGGQGYEQYF. The CDR3 region has the DNA TGTGCCAGCAGCCAAGGGGGACAGGGCTACGAGCAGTACTTC.

The chain uses TRBV11-2 and TRBJ1-5; possibly TRBD1 for D (6 bases). CDR1 SGHAT and CDR2 FQNNGV come from the germline V gene. Trimming left V 0 bases short and J 1 base short, with 7 bases between. The CDR3 runs 15 residues. The DNA for the CDR3 is TGTGCCAGCAGCTTAGATCAGGGGAGCAATCAGCCCCAGCATTTT. It translates to CASSLDQGSNQPQHF.

The chain carries TRBV6-2 or TRBV6-3 and TRBJ1-5, with unresolved D. V was pared by 6 bases and J by 5 bases, with 11 bases between. Germline V gives CDR1 MNHEY, CDR2 SVGEGT. The CDR3 runs 13 residues. CDR3 nucleotide sequence: TGTGCCAGCAGCCTACTCTACGATCAGCCCCAGCATTTT. Its protein is CASSLLYDQPQHF.

The V and J genes are TRBV19 and TRBJ2-3, with 14 bases matching TRBD2. The length of the CDR3 is 19 residues. V lost 4 bases, J lost 2 bases, and 11 bases stayed unmatched. CDR1 and CDR2 (germline): LNHDA, SQIVND (reference sequence). The CDR3 region is CASSTQRLAGGPNTDTQYF. The CDR3 nucleotides are TGTGCCAGTAGTACACAACGACTAGCGGGAGGGCCAAACACAGATACGCAGTATTTT.

CDR3 protein: CASRRIIGTTIYEQYF. The CDR3 DNA reads as TGCGCCAGCAGACGGATTATTGGGACTACAATCTACGAGCAGTACTTC. This chain uses TRBV5-1 with TRBJ2-7; TRBD2 matches 7 bases. The CDR3 contains 16 residues. V trimming: 5 bases; J trimming: 3 bases; junction bases outside the gene matches: 14. Germline CDR1 is SGHRS and CDR2 is YFSETQ.

The chain employs TRBV9 and TRBJ1-1; no definite D call. The length of the CDR3 is 15 residues. From germline, CDR1 is SGDLS and CDR2 YYNGEE. Trimming took 1 base from V and 1 from J, leaving 11 bases between them. The CDR3 DNA is TGTGCCAGCAGCGTACATCCAGGCACGAACACTGAAGCTTTCTTT. Residues: CASSVHPGTNTEAFF.

Only one count was recorded for this clone. The chain is built from TRBV5-1 and TRBJ1-6; TRBD1 aligns across 9 bases. From germline, CDR1 is SGHRS and CDR2 YFSETQ. Trimming took 4 bases from V and 10 from J; bases not matched to a gene: 6. The CDR3 has 14 amino acids. As DNA, the CDR3 is TGCGCCAGCAGCGTGGGACAGGGTGGCTCACCCCTCCACTTT. Translation gives CASSVGQGGSPLHF.

The rearrangement uses TRBV5-8 and TRBJ2-3; 7 nucleotides line up with TRBD2. Germline assignment: CDR1 SGHTS and CDR2 YDEGEE. Trimming at V came to 2 bases and at J to 2 bases, leaving 2 bases not matched to a gene. The CDR3 runs to 14 residues. The DNA of the CDR3 is TGTGCCAGCAGCTTTGGGGGGGACACAGATACGCAGTATTTT. This gives the protein CASSFGGDTDTQYF.

This clone was seen only a few times. The chain is built from TRBV5-8 and TRBJ2-1; D is unclear. The CDR3 consists of 13 residues. The V gene lost 1 base and the J gene lost 8 bases, with 10 bases spanning the gap. Germline V CDR1 and CDR2: SGHTS, YDEGEE. The CDR3 protein is CASSLRRGDEQFF. As DNA, the CDR3 is TGTGCCAGCAGCTTGCGACGAGGCGATGAGCAGTTCTTC.

This sequence joins TRBV7-9 and TRBJ2-7, with a tentative D call TRBD2 (6 bases). This CDR3 has 16 residues. In germline, CDR1 is SEHNR, CDR2 FQNEAQ (reference sequence). Trimming removed 4 bases at V and 3 bases at J, with 19 bases between. The DNA for the CDR3 is TGTGCCAGCAGCTCAGGTAGCGGAATCCGGATCTACGAGCAGTACTTC. Its protein product is CASSSGSGIRIYEQYF.

V is TRBV6-5 and J is TRBJ1-2, with D possibly being TRBD1 (5 bases). The CDR3 has 15 amino acids. CDR1 is MNHEY and CDR2 is SVGAGI in the germline V gene. The germline V and J ends were trimmed by 5 bases and 3 bases, with 16 bases remaining between them. CDR3 bases: TGTGCCAGCAGTCCCCTGACAGTCGTGGACTATGGCTACACCTTC. Its protein product is CASSPLTVVDYGYTF.

The J gene is TRBJ2-1, the V gene TRBV27, with D possibly matching TRBD1 (6 bases). Germline CDR1 is MNHEY and CDR2 is SMNVEV (reference sequence). The CDR3 runs 13 residues. Trimming pared 0 bases from V and 8 bases from J, leaving 8 bases between. The CDR3 loop is CASSLSPGDEQFF. As DNA, the CDR3 is TGTGCCAGCAGTTTATCGCCAGGGGATGAGCAGTTCTTC.

The chain carries TRBV2 and TRBJ2-5; 11 positions match TRBD2. The CDR3 spans 15 residues. The trim removed 6 bases at V and 2 bases at J, leaving 5 bases unmatched. Germline loops: CDR1 SNHLY, CDR2 FYNNEI. In DNA, the CDR3 is TGTGCCAGCAGGGGTTTAGCGGGAGGGCAAGAGACCCAGTACTTC. It yields the protein CASRGLAGGQETQYF.

Here the CDR3 reads CASSLAGLGNQPQHF. CDR3 DNA sequence: TGTGCCAGCAGCTTAGCAGGTCTAGGCAATCAGCCCCAGCATTTT. The chain is built from TRBV7-6 and TRBJ1-5; D is unresolved. The germline V gene encodes CDR1 SGHVS and CDR2 FNYEAQ. The V end was cut by 0 bases, the J end by 2 bases, with 8 bases between. The CDR3 contains 15 residues.

The genes are TRBV6-6 and TRBJ2-7; TRBD2 aligns across 11 bases. J lost 6 bases, V lost 2 bases, and 3 bases had no gene match. The length of the CDR3 is 14 residues. Per the germline V gene, CDR1 is MNHNY and CDR2 is SVGAGI (reference sequence). The CDR3, as DNA: TGTGCCAGCAGTTACCTAGCGGGAGGATCCGAGCAGTACTTC. This sequence encodes CASSYLAGGSEQYF.

The V call is TRBV9, the J call TRBJ2-5, with D uncertain. The germline V and J ends were trimmed by 0 bases and 1 base, with 7 bases remaining between them. Germline-derived CDR1 and CDR2 are SGDLS and YYNGEE. The CDR3 contains 14 residues. In nucleotides, the CDR3 is TGTGCCAGCAGCGTAGATTGGAGCCAAGAGACCCAGTACTTC. Its protein product is CASSVDWSQETQYF.

The chain uses TRBV28 and TRBJ2-7; 8 bases map to TRBD2. Germline V gives CDR1 MDHEN, CDR2 SYDVKM. The CDR3 runs to 12 residues. V shed 8 bases, J shed 2 bases, and the junction held 2 bases outside the gene matches. The CDR3 is CASLAGTYEQYF. DNA for the CDR3: TGTGCCAGCCTAGCGGGTACCTACGAGCAGTACTTC.